The text below deals with one T cell receptor beta chain. Its specific antigen is unknown. Base qualities are not provided; no much larger clone lies one nucleotide away. CDR1 LGHDT and CDR2 YNNKEL were looked up in the germline V gene (reference sequence). Spanning cysteine to phenylalanine, the CDR3 consists of 14 amino acids. Of all the DNA, just the CDR3 is kept, 42 bases in frame from base 1. Germline trimming: 4 bases from V, 2 bases from J; junction bases outside gene matches: 2. Library preparation used RT-PCR. Reads for this sample came from an Illumina HiSeq 2500. Clones were called with MiXCR by TCRdb after fastp trimmed the public reads at Q25, and only in-frame beta chains were retained. Each entry merges the rows of one CDR3 protein and shows their most common DNA and genes. For this sample the table gives roughly 160,000 distinct CDR3 sequences, of which roughly 10% were detected only once. Under 15% of the sample belongs to the ten largest clones.

The sample belongs to a study of response to subunit inactivated influenza vaccine (dated by TCRdb to the late 2010s). Study-wide context: Deep quantitative T cell receptor repertoire profiling was used in the study to track responses to a trivalent subunit inactivated influenza vaccine. Beyond this particular receptor, the publication reports: According to the authors, only a limited number of new T cells may be recruited by each seasonal influenza vaccination.

Explained via the paper, the time point label denotes: approximately 45 days after influenza vaccine administration. The chain joins TRBV3-1 to TRBJ2-3, with 8 junctional bases fitting TRBD2. The sample here was non-naive T cells sorted from PBMCs, taken roughly 6 weeks after vaccination. The cell subset or site label corresponds to: memory T cell fraction. The TCR was taken from a middle-aged man who received an inactivated influenza vaccine. Donor details come from another sample of the same person, matched by shared clones. For the CDR3, the sequence is CASSLTSDTDTQYF. The nucleotides read TGTGCCAGCAGCCTGACTAGCGACACAGATACGCAGTATTTT.